The 21 T cell receptor beta chains given below trace back to one sample, sequenced in a study of cytomegalovirus exposure and HLA in healthy donors. Primers: 60 Vbeta forward and 13 Jbeta reverse. Some clones are missing from TCRdb's copy, which holds only in-frame ones; the method was immunoSEQ multiplex PCR. The sample consists of around 180,000 clones, about four fifths of them appearing once. The specimen sequenced was PBMCs. Every receptor here comes from a woman in her thirties in good health and CMV-seropositive.

A single count supports this clone. The chain couples TRBV11-2 to TRBJ2-6, with 7 positions matching TRBD2. CDR1 SGHAT and CDR2 FQNNGV come from the germline V gene. This CDR3 comprises 15 residues. Trimming took 1 base from V and 4 from J; bases not matched to a gene: 1. The CDR3 reads CASSLVGGGANVLTF. DNA of the CDR3: TGTGCCAGCAGCTTAGTGGGAGGGGGGGCCAACGTCCTGACTTTC. Together with reference TRBV11-2 and TRBJ2-6, the CDR3 gives the full variable domain: EAGVAQSPRYKIIEKRQSVAFWCNPISGHATLYWYQQILGQGPKLLIQFQNNGVVDDSQLPKDRFSAERLKGVDSTLKIQPAKLEDSAVYLCASSLVGGGANVLTFGAGSRLTVL.

V is TRBV27 and J is TRBJ2-1; the match to TRBD2 covers 14 bases. V was pared by 5 bases and J by 9 bases, with 9 bases of the junction left unmatched. CDR1 is MNHEY, CDR2 SMNVEV, per germline (reference sequence). The CDR3 runs to 16 residues. CDR3 in DNA: TGTGCCAGCAGTCTCCCCGGGACTAGCGGGAGCTTTGAGCAGTTCTTC. Translation gives CASSLPGTSGSFEQFF.

The chain is built from TRBV7-8 and TRBJ1-4, with D possibly being TRBD1 (5 bases). From germline, CDR1 is SGHVS and CDR2 FQNEAQ. V lost 2 bases, J lost 0 bases, and 7 bases lay in between. CDR3 length: 15 amino acids. This chain's CDR3 is CASSLLGATNEKLFF. The CDR3 DNA sequence: TGTGCCAGCAGCTTATTAGGGGCAACTAATGAAAAACTGTTTTTT.

This chain uses TRBV13 with TRBJ2-1; TRBD2 is a possible D gene (6 bases). Per the germline V gene, CDR1 is PRHDT and CDR2 is FYEKMQ (reference sequence). This CDR3 is built from 17 residues. V gave up 5 bases and J gave up 2 bases, with 19 bases separating them. CDR3 DNA sequence: TGTGCCAGCAGCCCGACCGCCCCGGGAGAGACCTACAATGAGCAGTTCTTC. Translation: CASSPTAPGETYNEQFF.

This clone has more than one count but fewer than ten. The chain joins TRBV2 to TRBJ2-6; D unclear. The germline V gene has CDR1 SNHLY and CDR2 FYNNEI. This CDR3 has 12 residues. V was trimmed by 5 bases and J by 9 bases, leaving 8 bases between them. The DNA for the CDR3 is TGTGCCAGCAGTCCCCAGATCAACGTCCTGACTTTC. Its translation is CASSPQINVLTF.

The genes are TRBV7-9 and TRBJ2-7, with TRBD1 matching 7 bases. CDR1 SEHNR and CDR2 FQNEAQ come from the germline V gene (reference sequence). Trimming removed 5 bases from V and 6 bases from J; junction bases left unmatched: 13. The CDR3 has 15 residues. CDR3 amino acids: CASSEGDRLRAEQYF. The DNA of the CDR3 is TGTGCCAGCAGCGAGGGGGACAGACTCCGGGCCGAGCAGTACTTC.

This clone was observed a handful of times. This chain joins TRBV10-3 and TRBJ1-4, with D perhaps TRBD1 (5 bases). V was cut by 7 bases and J by 7 bases, with 16 bases left in between. Germline values: CDR1 ENHRY, CDR2 SYGVKD. There are 14 residues in the CDR3. CDR3: CAINGGGEGEKLFF. The CDR3 coding sequence is TGTGCCATCAACGGGGGGGGTGAGGGTGAAAAACTGTTTTTT.

This clone appeared a few times. The chain is built from TRBV7-8 and TRBJ2-1, with D possibly matching TRBD2 (7 bases). The V end lost 6 bases, the J end lost 5 bases, and 23 bases lay between the germline ends. Germline V gene sequence: CDR1 SGHVS, CDR2 FQNEAQ. The CDR3 consists of 17 residues. The CDR3 DNA reads TGTGCCAGCAGACCTGACAGGTTAATGGGGGGGGACAATGAGCAGTTCTTC. This codes for CASRPDRLMGGDNEQFF.

This chain connects TRBV5-4 to TRBJ2-6; maybe TRBD1 (5 bases). The V gene lost 0 bases and the J gene lost 0 bases, with 13 bases spanning the gap. Germline V gives CDR1 SGHNT, CDR2 YYREEE (reference sequence). This CDR3 has 18 residues. The CDR3, as DNA: TGTGCCAGCAGCTTGGGGCAGGGTTTGGGCTCTGGGGCCAACGTCCTGACTTTC. It specifies CASSLGQGLGSGANVLTF.

The chain couples TRBV4-1 to TRBJ2-6, with D unresolved. Germline V CDR1 and CDR2: MGHRA, YSYEKL. V was clipped by 0 bases and J by 3 bases, with 12 bases between them. The CDR3 spans 17 residues. In DNA, the CDR3 is TGCGCCAGCAGCCAAGATTTCGAGACTGGTGGGGCCAACGTCCTGACTTTC. It specifies CASSQDFETGGANVLTF.

The chain joins TRBV7-9 to TRBJ2-1; 9 positions agree with TRBD1. V gave up 6 bases and J gave up 4 bases; unmatched junction bases: 7. The V gene's germline CDR1 is SEHNR and CDR2 FQNEAQ (reference sequence). CDR3 length: 15 residues. The CDR3, as DNA: TGTGCCAGCAGACCTACAGGGGGCGGGTACAATGAGCAGTTCTTC. Amino acids: CASRPTGGGYNEQFF.

The rearrangement joins TRBV4-1 to TRBJ2-5; 7 bases match TRBD1. The CDR3 covers 15 residues. CDR1 is MGHRA, CDR2 YSYEKL, per germline. V shed 4 bases and J 4 bases; nucleotides not matched to a gene: 9. The CDR3: CASSRRQGLGETQYF. CDR3 nucleotide sequence: TGCGCCAGCAGCCGCCGACAGGGATTGGGAGAGACCCAGTACTTC.

This chain joins TRBV29-1 and TRBJ1-1; D is unresolved. The CDR3 spans 14 residues. Germline CDR1 is SQVTM and CDR2 is ANQGSEA. The ends were cut back, 7 bases at V and 6 bases at J, with 21 bases in the middle. For the CDR3, the DNA is TGCAGCGCAAAGACGGGGTCGTACTCATCTGAAGCTTTCTTT. This codes for CSAKTGSYSSEAFF.

The chain links TRBV9 to TRBJ2-3; 9 nucleotides match TRBD1. Unmatched junction bases numbered 8, after V lost 3 bases and J lost 3 bases. Germline CDR1 reads SGDLS; CDR2 reads YYNGEE. This CDR3 contains 16 residues. The CDR3 DNA sequence: TGTGCCAGCAGCGAACGACAGGGGGGATGGACAGATACGCAGTATTTT. Translated, it gives CASSERQGGWTDTQYF.

CDR3 nucleotide sequence: TGTGCCAGCAGGTTTCCGGGACAGGTGAATGCTGAAGCTTTCTTT. Protein product: CASRFPGQVNAEAFF. The V call is TRBV7-9, the J call TRBJ1-1, with 8 bases aligning to TRBD1. The CDR3 loop spans 15 amino acids. Trimming cost V 6 bases and J 6 bases; bases outside gene matches: 12. Germline CDR1 SEHNR, CDR2 FQNEAQ (reference sequence).

The chain is built from TRBV6-4 and TRBJ2-2, with 9 bases identical to TRBD2. There are 18 residues in the CDR3. Per germline, CDR1 MRHNA and CDR2 SNTAGT. V dropped 4 bases and J dropped 5; count of bases not matched to a gene: 14. The CDR3 nucleotides are TGTGCCAGCAGTGCCGACAGCGAATTAGCGGGAGTTACCGGGGAGCTGTTTTTT. Encoded protein: CASSADSELAGVTGELFF.

This chain uses TRBV28 with TRBJ2-7; 9 bases are shared with TRBD1. The germline CDR1 and CDR2 sequences are MDHEN and SYDVKM. The CDR3 has 15 amino acids. Losses at the gene ends were 4 bases for V and 4 bases for J; bases not matched to a gene: 8. CDR3 sequence (DNA): TGTGCCAGCAGTTCGTACGGGACAGGGACTTACGAGCAGTACTTC. It specifies CASSSYGTGTYEQYF.

The J gene is TRBJ1-1, the V gene TRBV7-3, with TRBD1 as a possible D gene (5 bases). The CDR3 extends over 13 amino acids. CDR1 is SGHTA and CDR2 is FQGTGA in the germline V gene. V lost 4 bases, J lost 2 bases, and 8 bases lay in between. CDR3 sequence: CASSSQGNTEAFF. CDR3 nucleotides: TGTGCCAGCAGCTCCCAGGGCAACACTGAAGCTTTCTTT.

The rearrangement joins TRBV6-5 to TRBJ1-1; 7 bases match TRBD1. The germline V gene encodes CDR1 MNHEY and CDR2 SVGAGI. The CDR3 runs to 13 residues. V lost 6 bases and J lost 4; bases outside the gene matches: 5. Here the CDR3 DNA reads TGTGCCAGCAGGCTAACAGGGGCCACTGAAGCTTTCTTT. This gives the protein CASRLTGATEAFF.

CDR3 loop: CASSPAGTSGRGTDTQYF. The CDR3, as DNA: TGTGCCAGCAGCCCCGCCGGGACTAGCGGGAGGGGGACAGATACGCAGTATTTT. V usage is TRBV7-9 and J usage is TRBJ2-3, with 16 bases lining up with TRBD2. Germline V lookup: CDR1 SEHNR, CDR2 FQNEAQ (reference sequence). V lost 5 bases to trimming and J lost 3 bases; unmatched junction nucleotides: 8. The CDR3 loop spans 18 amino acids.

This clone has only one observation. This rearrangement joins TRBV29-1 to TRBJ2-7; a weak D match, TRBD2 (5 bases). Germline V CDR1 and CDR2: SQVTM, ANQGSEA. This CDR3 region has 14 residues. V was shortened by 5 bases and J by 0 bases, with 14 bases between the two germline ends. CDR3 protein: CSVQARGSSYEQYF. In nucleotides, the CDR3 is TGCAGCGTTCAGGCGCGAGGGAGCTCCTACGAGCAGTACTTC.